The clone carrying this T cell receptor beta chain was detected many times. The sample belongs to a study of T cells in Graves' hyperthyroidism and ophthalmopathy. The V end lost 4 bases, the J end lost 1 base, and 18 bases lay between the germline ends. The CDR3 totals 17 residues. The germline CDR1 and CDR2 sequences are MGHRA and YSYEKL. Amplified TCR beta CDR3 regions derived from RNA transcripts. An initial round of RT-PCR targeting the TCR CDR3 relied on the HTBI primer set. TCRdb redid the calling of the multiplex PCR reads with MiXCR, one entry per CDR3 protein. The data contain under 500,000 distinct CDR3 sequences, over 12% of them singletons.

Sample: blood. The source is a man over 45 with Graves' ophthalmopathy. The chain couples TRBV4-1 to TRBJ2-3, with D perhaps matching TRBD2 (6 bases). The CDR3 region has the DNA TGCGCCAGCAGCCGCATACCCGGGCGGAGGGGCACAGATACGCAGTATTTT. Translating it yields CASSRIPGRRGTDTQYF.